These 5 T cell receptor beta chains originate from one sample sequenced in a study of shared clonotypes between healthy human individuals. TCRdb keeps only in-frame clones here, not all; method: immunoSEQ multiplex PCR. The repertoire has hundreds of thousands of clones, 92% of them found once; the top ten carry 24%. As defined, naive CD8 cells were CD45RO-negative and positively selected for CCR7, with terminally differentiated effector memory CD45RA+ cells excluded. What was sequenced was naive CD8+ T cells sorted from blood. The receptors stem from a man in his thirties or forties in good health.

The rearrangement uses TRBV10-2 and TRBJ1-4; the match to TRBD1 covers 7 bases. The length of the CDR3 is 17 residues. Unmatched junction bases numbered 6, after V lost 0 bases and J lost 2 bases. The germline CDR1 and CDR2 sequences are WSHSY and SAAADI. The CDR3 spells CASSESEEGATNEKLFF. CDR3 nucleotides: TGCGCCAGCAGTGAGTCGGAGGAGGGGGCGACTAATGAAAAACTGTTTTTT.

J is TRBJ2-1 and V is TRBV12-5; a possible D gene is TRBD2 (5 bases). This CDR3 comprises 15 residues. From germline, CDR1 is LGHNT and CDR2 FRNRAP. V was shortened by 0 bases and J by 3 bases, with 9 bases between the two germline ends. The CDR3 DNA reads TGTGCTAGTGGTTTGGTACTAGGAGACTACAATGAGCAGTTCTTC. The encoded protein is CASGLVLGDYNEQFF.

CDR3 amino acids: CASSLTGGGDTQYF. The CDR3 region has the DNA TGTGCCAGCAGTTTAACTGGCGGGGGAGATACGCAGTATTTT. The chain carries TRBV28 and TRBJ2-3, with 7 positions matching TRBD2. This CDR3 is built from 14 residues. V lost 2 bases to trimming and J lost 5 bases; unmatched junction nucleotides: 4. From germline, CDR1 is MDHEN and CDR2 SYDVKM. The complete variable domain, with remaining parts taken from reference TRBV28 and TRBJ2-3, reads DVKVTQSSRYLVKRTGEKVFLECVQDMDHENMFWYRQDPGLGLRLIYFSYDVKMKEKGDIPEGYSVSREKKERFSLILESASTNQTSMYLCASSLTGGGDTQYFGPGTRLTVL.

The chain uses TRBV11-2 and TRBJ2-7; no firm D call. Trimming took 5 bases from V and 3 from J, leaving 20 bases between them. Germline V gene sequence: CDR1 SGHAT, CDR2 FQNNGV. CDR3 size: 16 residues. CDR3 coding DNA: TGTGCCAGCAGCCCCTTCCCGGGCTCCGGCAACTACGAGCAGTACTTC. Translation: CASSPFPGSGNYEQYF.

This chain's CDR3 is CASSLFGTGNQPQHF. For the CDR3, the DNA is TGTGCCAGCAGTTTATTCGGGACGGGAAATCAGCCCCAGCATTTT. The chain carries TRBV27 and TRBJ1-5; D possibly corresponds to TRBD1 (5 bases). The CDR3 is 15 residues long. V lost 1 base, J lost 4 bases, and 11 bases lay in between. CDR1 is MNHEY and CDR2 is SMNVEV in the germline V gene (reference sequence).